Presented here are 31 T cell receptor beta chains from one specimen sequenced in a study of PD-L1 blockade in urothelial cancer. Assay: immunoSEQ multiplex PCR; the TCRdb copy retains only in-frame clones and omits some. This table holds about 32,000 clones, roughly a third found once. Sequenced material: tumor tissue, taken before atezolizumab (anti-PD-L1) treatment. These receptors were collected from a man aged 55 to 69 with urothelial cancer.

This clone was counted only a few times. This chain links TRBV29-1 with TRBJ1-1; D might be TRBD1 (5 bases). The germline V and J ends were trimmed by 2 bases and 6 bases, with 16 bases remaining between them. The CDR3 has 14 amino acids. The germline V gene has CDR1 SQVTM and CDR2 ANQGSEA. CDR3 sequence: CSVENWGVYAEAFF. The CDR3 region has the DNA TGCAGCGTTGAAAATTGGGGGGTATACGCTGAAGCTTTCTTT. Full variable domain (remainder filled in from reference TRBV29-1 and TRBJ1-1): SAVISQKPSRDICQRGTSLTIQCQVDSQVTMMFWYRQQPGQSLTLIATANQGSEATYESGFVIDKFPISRPNLTFSTLTVSNMSPEDSSIYLCSVENWGVYAEAFFGQGTRLTVV.

The rearrangement joins TRBV7-6 to TRBJ1-1, with D tentatively TRBD1 (6 bases). V lost 5 bases and J lost 5, with 15 bases in between. Germline V gene lookup returns CDR1 SGHVS and CDR2 FNYEAQ. The CDR3 extends over 14 amino acids. The CDR3, as DNA: TGTGCCAGCAGCCCATTCACAGGGCGGACTGAAGCTTTCTTT. Amino acid sequence: CASSPFTGRTEAFF.

The chain has TRBV6-8 and TRBJ2-1; maybe TRBD1 (5 bases). V lost 8 bases, J lost 0 bases, and 11 bases lay in between. CDR1 MNHGY and CDR2 SAAAGT come from the germline V gene. There are 14 residues in the CDR3. CDR3 nucleotide sequence: TGTGCCAGCGGGGCGGAACGCTCCTACAATGAGCAGTTCTTC. The encoded protein is CASGAERSYNEQFF.

This chain connects TRBV6-8 to TRBJ2-3; perhaps D is TRBD1 or TRBD2 (5 bases each). Germline V CDR1 and CDR2: MNHGY, SAAAGT. CDR3 length equals 15 residues. V lost 6 bases and J lost 1, with 14 bases in between. The CDR3 here is CASSPRGVGTDTQYF. The CDR3 coding sequence is TGTGCCAGCAGCCCGAGGGGTGTCGGCACAGATACGCAGTATTTT.

V gene TRBV12-5 combines with J gene TRBJ2-3; D not resolved. V was clipped by 2 bases and J by 6 bases, with 3 bases between them. There are 11 residues in the CDR3. The germline V gene has CDR1 LGHNT and CDR2 FRNRAP. CDR3 protein: CASGLSDTQYF. The CDR3 DNA follows: TGTGCTAGTGGTTTGAGTGATACGCAGTATTTT.

This clone has a handful of counts. The V gene is TRBV19, the J gene TRBJ1-4; D remains ambiguous. This CDR3 region has 13 residues. V was trimmed by 1 base and J by 4 bases, leaving 4 bases between them. Per germline, CDR1 LNHDA and CDR2 SQIVND (reference sequence). The CDR3, as DNA: TGTGCCAGTAGTATAGGACGTAATGAAAAACTGTTTTTT. This codes for CASSIGRNEKLFF.

There are a few counts of this clone. The rearrangement joins TRBV6-8 to TRBJ1-5; D uncertain. Germline assignment: CDR1 MNHGY and CDR2 SAAAGT. The V end was cut by 2 bases, the J end by 4 bases, with 6 bases between. The CDR3 is 13 residues long. The chain's CDR3 is CASSYTQNQPQHF. As DNA, the CDR3 is TGTGCCAGCAGTTACACCCAGAATCAGCCCCAGCATTTT.

In this sample, this clone turned up a few times. This chain connects TRBV9 to TRBJ2-2, with D hard to call. Trimming took 5 bases from V and 8 from J, leaving 13 bases between them. Germline V gene sequence: CDR1 SGDLS, CDR2 YYNGEE. CDR3 length: 13 amino acids. The CDR3 spells CASRRDGAGELFF. The CDR3 DNA reads as TGTGCCAGCAGGAGAGATGGTGCGGGGGAGCTGTTTTTT.

The rearrangement links TRBV9 to TRBJ2-6; no firm D call. The CDR3 spans 16 residues. V lost 0 bases, J lost 4 bases, and 11 bases lay in between. Germline V gene data show CDR1 as SGDLS and CDR2 as YYNGEE. CDR3 nucleotides: TGTGCCAGCAGCGTAGTAAGTGTCTCAGGGGCCAACGTCCTGACTTTC. It encodes CASSVVSVSGANVLTF.

Only a few counts were recorded for this clone. This chain links TRBV6-4 with TRBJ1-5; 8 nucleotides match TRBD1. Per the germline V gene, CDR1 is MRHNA and CDR2 is SNTAGT. Trimming cost V 8 bases and J 2 bases; bases outside gene matches: 5. The CDR3 totals 14 residues. Here the CDR3 reads CASSSGQGNQPQHF. The DNA of the CDR3 is TGTGCCAGCTCTTCGGGACAGGGCAATCAGCCCCAGCATTTT.

This clone was observed a few times. V and J are TRBV5-1 and TRBJ1-2, with TRBD1 identical over 7 bases. After removal of 4 bases from V and 5 bases from J, the junction contained 11 bases not matched to a gene. Germline assignment: CDR1 SGHRS and CDR2 YFSETQ. CDR3 length: 15 residues. The CDR3 reads CASSEGGQAPYGYTF. The CDR3 DNA is TGCGCCAGCAGCGAAGGAGGACAGGCGCCTTATGGCTACACCTTC.

This clone has only a few counts. The genes are TRBV6-8 and TRBJ2-6; no reliable D call. Germline V gives CDR1 MNHGY, CDR2 SAAAGT. This CDR3 has 15 residues. V lost 4 bases to trimming and J lost 2 bases, with 9 bases between them. The CDR3 nucleotides are TGTGCCAGCAGTTCCTCCCTTCCTGGGGCCAACGTCCTGACTTTC. Translating gives CASSSSLPGANVLTF.

The chain is built from TRBV25-1 and TRBJ1-2; weak D call: TRBD1 (6 bases). With 9 bases removed from V and 4 bases from J, the gap between germline ends came to 12 bases. Per germline, CDR1 MGHDK and CDR2 SYGVNS. The CDR3 has 12 residues. Here the CDR3 reads CARFRGGYGYTF. The CDR3 bases are TGTGCCAGGTTCAGGGGCGGCTATGGCTACACCTTC.

The chain has TRBV19 and TRBJ2-7; TRBD1 matches 11 bases. The V gene's germline CDR1 is LNHDA and CDR2 SQIVND (reference sequence). This CDR3 is 12 amino acids long. With V trimmed by 9 bases and J by 4 bases, 2 bases remained unmatched. The CDR3 DNA follows: TGTGCCAGCGGGGACAGGGGGTACGAGCAGTACTTC. Protein: CASGDRGYEQYF.

The CDR3 bases are TGTGCTAGTGGTACCGGGTCGAGGGGAAGCACAGATACGCAGTATTTT. Protein product: CASGTGSRGSTDTQYF. The J gene is TRBJ2-3, the V gene TRBV12-5, with D perhaps being TRBD1 or TRBD2 (5 bases each). Trimming took off 5 bases at V and 0 bases at J, with 15 bases between the two ends. CDR1 is LGHNT, CDR2 FRNRAP, per germline. CDR3 length: 16 amino acids.

This clone has more than one count but fewer than ten. This rearrangement joins TRBV19 to TRBJ2-1; D is unresolved. CDR1 is LNHDA, CDR2 SQIVND, per germline (reference sequence). Between the trimmed V and J ends, which lost 5 bases and 7 bases, there was a span of 27 bases. This CDR3 has 18 residues. The CDR3 protein is CASSPLFVVLQKGNEQFF. CDR3 bases: TGTGCCAGTAGTCCCCTCTTTGTAGTGCTCCAGAAGGGTAATGAGCAGTTCTTC.

This rearrangement joins TRBV11-3 to TRBJ2-1; 8 bases map to TRBD2. The CDR3 is made up of 15 amino acids. V lost 5 bases to trimming and J lost 5 bases; unmatched junction nucleotides: 8. Germline-derived CDR1 and CDR2 are SGHNT and YENEEA. The CDR3 DNA reads TGTGCCAGCAGCCTCTGGCGGCGGGGGGACAATGAGCAGTTCTTC. Translation gives CASSLWRRGDNEQFF.

This chain connects TRBV19 to TRBJ1-3; the D is unclear. V dropped 5 bases and J dropped 0 bases, with 8 bases sitting between them. Per germline, CDR1 LNHDA and CDR2 SQIVND (reference sequence). CDR3 length: 14 residues. The CDR3 reads CASSQGISGNTIYF. The CDR3 region has the DNA TGTGCCAGTAGTCAAGGGATCTCTGGAAACACCATATATTTT. Full variable domain (missing parts from reference TRBV19 and TRBJ1-3): DGGITQSPKYLFRKEGQNVTLSCEQNLNHDAMYWYRQDPGQGLRLIYYSQIVNDFQKGDIAEGYSVSREKKESFPLTVTSAQKNPTAFYLCASSQGISGNTIYFGEGSWLTVV.

This clone qualifies as hyperexpanded (1% or more). The chain has TRBV11-3 and TRBJ1-4; 9 bases fit TRBD1. Germline lookup yields CDR1 SGHNT and CDR2 YENEEA. There are 16 residues in the CDR3. V dropped 4 bases and J dropped 8; count of bases not matched to a gene: 11. The CDR3 DNA follows: TGTGCCAGCAGCTCGAACACAGGGGGCGGTTGGGAAAAACTGTTTTTT. This codes for CASSSNTGGGWEKLFF.

The chain has TRBV28 and TRBJ1-2; D perhaps matches TRBD1 (6 bases). The germline V gene has CDR1 MDHEN and CDR2 SYDVKM. This CDR3 contains 12 residues. The germline V and J ends were trimmed by 8 bases and 2 bases, with 9 bases remaining between them. CDR3 region: CASRQENYGYTF. For the CDR3, the DNA is TGTGCCAGCCGACAGGAGAACTATGGCTACACCTTC.

This clone was picked up a small number of times. This rearrangement joins TRBV29-1 to TRBJ2-1, with 10 bases identical to TRBD2. Germline V gene data show CDR1 as SQVTM and CDR2 as ANQGSEA. CDR3 size: 14 residues. The junction had 9 bases not matched to a gene; V was cut back by 8 bases and J by 5 bases. CDR3 bases: TGCAGCATCACGATCGGGACTAGCGACAATGAGCAGTTCTTC. Translating gives CSITIGTSDNEQFF.

The J gene is TRBJ2-2, the V gene TRBV6-4; possible D gene TRBD1, 6 bases. Germline CDR1 is MRHNA and CDR2 is SNTAGT. Trimming pared 10 bases from V and 4 bases from J, leaving 13 bases between. The CDR3 contains 13 residues. The DNA of the CDR3 is TGTGCCATCTTCAGGGGAAGCACCGGGGAGCTGTTTTTT. Translation: CAIFRGSTGELFF.

This clone was counted ten times or more. The rearrangement links TRBV7-7 to TRBJ1-1, with 7 bases that match TRBD1. Trimming cost V 5 bases and J 7 bases; bases outside gene matches: 16. Germline V gene lookup returns CDR1 SSHAT and CDR2 FNYEAQ (reference sequence). CDR3 length: 16 residues. CDR3 amino acids: CASSVPRGQGIGEAFF. The CDR3 region has the DNA TGTGCCAGCAGCGTCCCTAGGGGGCAGGGAATCGGTGAAGCTTTCTTT.

This chain connects TRBV5-1 to TRBJ1-4, with TRBD1 matching 10 bases. The CDR3 totals 15 residues. V lost 3 bases to trimming and J lost 6 bases; unmatched junction nucleotides: 5. From germline, CDR1 is SGHRS and CDR2 YFSETQ. The CDR3 DNA sequence: TGCGCCAGCAGCTGGGGGACAGGGGCGGATGAAAAACTGTTTTTT. Protein sequence: CASSWGTGADEKLFF.

The chain has TRBV18 and TRBJ1-1; no firm D call. Germline V gene data show CDR1 as KGHSH and CDR2 as LQKENI. This CDR3 has 13 residues. V was shortened by 10 bases and J by 1 base, with 13 bases between the two germline ends. CDR3 amino acids: CANSPGENTEAFF. CDR3 nucleotides: TGTGCCAACTCCCCCGGCGAGAACACTGAAGCTTTCTTT.

The gene calls are TRBV9 and TRBJ1-4; D gene ambiguous. The CDR3 totals 16 residues. V was clipped by 0 bases and J by 4 bases, with 13 bases between them. Germline lookup yields CDR1 SGDLS and CDR2 YYNGEE. CDR3 nucleotides: TGTGCCAGCAGCGTAGATCCGGCCGGGGTTAATGAAAAACTGTTTTTT. Translating gives CASSVDPAGVNEKLFF. Variable domain in full (rest from reference TRBV9 and TRBJ1-4): DSGVTQTPKHLITATGQRVTLRCSPRSGDLSVYWYQQSLDQGLQFLIQYYNGEERAKGNILERFSAQQFPDLHSELNLSSLELGDSALYFCASSVDPAGVNEKLFFGSGTQLSVL.

The chain recombines TRBV6-8 with TRBJ1-5; no clear D gene. CDR3 length: 17 amino acids. V shed 2 bases and J shed 4 bases, with 18 bases lying between them. Germline assignment: CDR1 MNHGY and CDR2 SAAAGT. This CDR3 reads CASSYEMVGRTNQPQHF. Written as DNA, the CDR3 is TGTGCCAGCAGTTACGAGATGGTCGGGCGTACAAATCAGCCCCAGCATTTT.

In this sample, this clone turned up a few times. The chain is built from TRBV29-1 and TRBJ1-2, with a tentative D call TRBD1 (5 bases). The CDR3 runs to 12 residues. Trimming removed 4 bases at V and 8 bases at J, with 14 bases between. Germline-derived CDR1 and CDR2 are SQVTM and ANQGSEA. The CDR3 region has the DNA TGCAGCGTTGGTCAGGGAAGGCACGGCTACACCTTC. It encodes CSVGQGRHGYTF.

There are a few counts of this clone. The V call is TRBV6-7, the J call TRBJ2-1, with D unresolved. TRBV6-7 is an ORF for which the function is uncertain. V was clipped by 5 bases and J by 6 bases, with 17 bases between them. The CDR3 sequence is 15 residues long. The CDR3 DNA is TGTGCCAGCAGTGAAGGAGCCCAGGATCGCAATGAGCAGTTCTTC. Translating gives CASSEGAQDRNEQFF.

This clone appeared a few times. CDR3 sequence reads: CASRRVGTSGGAPYNEQFF. In DNA, the CDR3 is TGTGCCAGCAGGCGAGTGGGGACTAGCGGGGGGGCGCCCTACAATGAGCAGTTCTTC. The chain employs TRBV6-8 and TRBJ2-1; TRBD2 agrees at 16 bases. Germline values: CDR1 MNHGY, CDR2 SAAAGT. CDR3 size: 19 residues. V trimming: 6 bases; J trimming: 2 bases; junction bases outside the gene matches: 10.

This clone showed up many times. The chain has TRBV11-3 and TRBJ1-5, with 11 bases identical to TRBD1. Germline V gives CDR1 SGHNT, CDR2 YENEEA. J gave up 7 bases and V 4 bases, and 9 bases lay outside the gene matches. This CDR3 contains 16 residues. The DNA for the CDR3 is TGTGCCAGCAGCTATACCGGGACAGGGGGTCGGCAGCCCCAGCATTTT. It encodes CASSYTGTGGRQPQHF.